The source of this T cell receptor (beta chain) is a study of response to subunit inactivated influenza vaccine. Notes on this clonotype: Its target is not known.

From the RT-PCR reads, TCRdb called clonotypes with MiXCR, one entry per CDR3 protein. The table lists some 300,000 distinct CDR3 sequences, roughly 22% of them singletons. V lost 7 bases and J lost 2, with 16 bases in between. The CDR3 spans 14 residues. Germline V CDR1 and CDR2: SQVTM, ANQGSEA. Study-wide points: The authors suggested that few new T cells are recruited per seasonal influenza vaccination.

The sample was PBMCs from blood, taken 21 months after vaccination. The clonotype originates from a man between 50 and 69 years old who received an inactivated influenza vaccine. The chain recombines TRBV29-1 with TRBJ2-3, with a possible D match to TRBD2 (6 bases). The CDR3 DNA reads as TGCAGCGCGATCCCGGGACTTCACACAGATACGCAGTATTTT. Amino acid sequence: CSAIPGLHTDTQYF.